Sequencing of this TCR beta chain was carried out in a study of regulatory T cells in long-lasting Graves disease. Overall study findings and caveats: Whereas new patients shared some 990 public clonotypes, persistent patients shared more, at about 3,000. Gene preferences differed: TRBV28, TRBJ1-2, TRBJ2-5 in persistent cases.

V lost 6 bases, J lost 2 bases, and 16 bases stayed unmatched. The CDR3 loop spans 17 amino acids. Germline V gene sequence: CDR1 SQVTM, CDR2 ANQGSEA. TCR beta libraries were built with iRepertoire HTBI primers and Arm-PCR of CDR3 regions. TCRdb analysed the multiplex PCR reads with MiXCR anew, one entry per CDR3 protein. The repertoire holds approximately 380,000 distinct CDR3 sequences, with 20% as singletons. This sample's time point: persistent/refractory GD, antithyroid drugs over 5 years with positive TRAb. The TCR library used RNA extracted from PBMCs. Roughly 9.2-milliliter peripheral blood samples went into EDTA tubes. In this sample, this clonotype turned up a few times. Its specificity is unknown.

This sample comprised peripheral blood mononuclear cells (PBMCs), obtained when the disease was refractory, from a patient treated with antithyroid drugs. This clonotype was obtained from a female donor with Graves disease. This rearrangement joins TRBV29-1 to TRBJ1-2; 9 bases match TRBD1. The CDR3 bases are TGCAGCGTGGACCAGGGACAGGGAGGTCGATTCAACTATGGCTACACCTTC. This encodes CSVDQGQGGRFNYGYTF.